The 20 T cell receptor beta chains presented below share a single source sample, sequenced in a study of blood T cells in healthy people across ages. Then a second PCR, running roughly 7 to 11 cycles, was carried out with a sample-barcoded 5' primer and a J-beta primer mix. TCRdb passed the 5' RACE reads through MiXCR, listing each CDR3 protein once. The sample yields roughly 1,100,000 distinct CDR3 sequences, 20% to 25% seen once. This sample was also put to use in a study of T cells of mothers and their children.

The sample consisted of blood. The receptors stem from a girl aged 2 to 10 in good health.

The chain's CDR3 is CASSGLAVQEMETQYF. CDR3 coding DNA: TGTGCCAGCTCAGGGCTGGCAGTTCAGGAGATGGAGACCCAGTACTTC. The chain recombines TRBV2 with TRBJ2-5; D perhaps matches TRBD1 (5 bases). The CDR3 is 16 amino acids. Germline assignment: CDR1 SNHLY and CDR2 FYNNEI. The V and J ends lost 8 bases and 5 bases respectively, with 24 bases between them. The variable domain in full, completed from reference TRBV2 and TRBJ2-5, reads EPEVTQTPSHQVTQMGQEVILRCVPISNHLYFYWYRQILGQKVEFLVSFYNNEISEKSEIFDDQFSVERPDGSNFTLKIRSTKLEDSAMYFCASSGLAVQEMETQYFGPGTRLLVL.

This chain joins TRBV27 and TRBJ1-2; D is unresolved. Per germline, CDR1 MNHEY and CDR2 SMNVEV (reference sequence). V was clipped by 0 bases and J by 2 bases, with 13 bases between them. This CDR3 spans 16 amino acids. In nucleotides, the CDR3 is TGTGCCAGCAGTTTATCGGCGGACCGACAAAACTATGGCTACACCTTC. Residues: CASSLSADRQNYGYTF.

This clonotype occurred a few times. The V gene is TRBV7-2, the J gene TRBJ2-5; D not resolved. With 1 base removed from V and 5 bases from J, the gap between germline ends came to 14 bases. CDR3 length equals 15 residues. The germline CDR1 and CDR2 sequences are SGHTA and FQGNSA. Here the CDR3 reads CASSLGIRVRETQYF. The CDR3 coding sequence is TGTGCCAGCAGCTTAGGAATAAGGGTCCGGGAGACCCAGTACTTC.

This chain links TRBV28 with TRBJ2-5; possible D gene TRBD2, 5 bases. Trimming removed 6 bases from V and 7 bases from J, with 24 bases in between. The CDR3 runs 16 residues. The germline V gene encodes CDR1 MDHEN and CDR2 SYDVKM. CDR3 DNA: TGTGCCAGCAGCCTAAGCCTAGGCGCCACCGGAGGGACCCAGTACTTC. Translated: CASSLSLGATGGTQYF.

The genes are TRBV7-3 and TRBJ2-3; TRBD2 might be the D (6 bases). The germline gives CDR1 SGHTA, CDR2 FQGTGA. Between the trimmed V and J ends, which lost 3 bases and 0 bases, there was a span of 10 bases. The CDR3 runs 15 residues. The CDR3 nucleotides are TGTGCCAGCAGCTTGGGACTTCTAAGCACAGATACGCAGTATTTT. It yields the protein CASSLGLLSTDTQYF.

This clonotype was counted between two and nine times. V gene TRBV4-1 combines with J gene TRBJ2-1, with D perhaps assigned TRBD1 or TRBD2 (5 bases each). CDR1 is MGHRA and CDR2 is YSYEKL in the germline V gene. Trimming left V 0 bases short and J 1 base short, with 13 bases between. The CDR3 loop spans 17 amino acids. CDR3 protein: CASSQDRGWGSYNEQFF. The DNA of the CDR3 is TGCGCCAGCAGCCAAGATCGTGGGTGGGGGTCCTACAATGAGCAGTTCTTC.

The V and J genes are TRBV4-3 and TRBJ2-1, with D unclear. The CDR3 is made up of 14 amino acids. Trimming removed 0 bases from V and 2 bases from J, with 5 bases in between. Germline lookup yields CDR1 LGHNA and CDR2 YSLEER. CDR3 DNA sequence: TGCGCCAGCAGCCAAGATGCGGCCTACAATGAGCAGTTCTTC. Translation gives CASSQDAAYNEQFF.

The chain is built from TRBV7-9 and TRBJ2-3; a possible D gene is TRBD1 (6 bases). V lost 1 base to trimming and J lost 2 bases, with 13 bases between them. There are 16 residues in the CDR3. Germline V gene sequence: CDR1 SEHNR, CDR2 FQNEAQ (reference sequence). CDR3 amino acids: CASSLGYGQHTDTQYF. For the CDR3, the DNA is TGTGCCAGCAGCTTAGGATATGGACAGCACACAGATACGCAGTATTTT.

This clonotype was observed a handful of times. CDR3 protein: CASSAGTANEKLFF. The DNA for the CDR3 is TGTGCCAGCAGCGCCGGGACAGCTAATGAAAAACTGTTTTTT. The chain combines TRBV12-3 or TRBV12-4 with TRBJ1-4; 7 bases fit TRBD1. The CDR3 consists of 14 residues. After removal of 6 bases from V and 3 bases from J, the junction contained 4 bases not matched to a gene.

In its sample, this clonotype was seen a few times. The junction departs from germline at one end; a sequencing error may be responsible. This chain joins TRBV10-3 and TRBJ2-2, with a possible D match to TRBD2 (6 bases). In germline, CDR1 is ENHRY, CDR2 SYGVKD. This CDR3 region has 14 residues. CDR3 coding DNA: TGTGCCATCAGTGACTGGGAGCCTGGCGGGGAGCCGTTTTTT. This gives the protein CAISDWEPGGEPFF.

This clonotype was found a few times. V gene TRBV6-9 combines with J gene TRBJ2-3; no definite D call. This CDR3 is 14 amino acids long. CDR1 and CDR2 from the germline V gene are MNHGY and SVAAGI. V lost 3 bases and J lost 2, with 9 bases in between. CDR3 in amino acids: CASSYTNSTDTQYF. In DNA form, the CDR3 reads TGTGCCAGCAGTTACACAAACTCCACAGATACGCAGTATTTT.

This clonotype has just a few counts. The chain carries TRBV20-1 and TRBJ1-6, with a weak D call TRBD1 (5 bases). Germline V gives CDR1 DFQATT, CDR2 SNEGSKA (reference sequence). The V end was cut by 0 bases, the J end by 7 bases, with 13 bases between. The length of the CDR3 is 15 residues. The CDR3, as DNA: TGCAGTGCTAGAGAGGGCAGGGTAGGGAATTCACCCCTCCACTTT. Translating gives CSAREGRVGNSPLHF.

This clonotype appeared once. The CDR3 sequence: CASRFSGGKQYF. The CDR3 DNA reads as TGTGCCAGCAGGTTTTCAGGGGGGAAGCAGTACTTC. The rearrangement uses TRBV12-3 or TRBV12-4 and TRBJ2-7, with D possibly matching TRBD1 (7 bases). The ends were cut back, 6 bases at V and 8 bases at J, with 14 bases in the middle. The CDR3 has 12 amino acids.

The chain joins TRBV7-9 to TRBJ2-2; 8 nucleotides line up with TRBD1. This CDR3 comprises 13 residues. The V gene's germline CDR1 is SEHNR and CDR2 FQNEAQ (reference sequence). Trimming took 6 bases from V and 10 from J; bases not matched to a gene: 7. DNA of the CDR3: TGTGCCAGCAGTCCACAGGGGGAGTTGGAGCTGTTTTTT. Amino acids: CASSPQGELELFF.

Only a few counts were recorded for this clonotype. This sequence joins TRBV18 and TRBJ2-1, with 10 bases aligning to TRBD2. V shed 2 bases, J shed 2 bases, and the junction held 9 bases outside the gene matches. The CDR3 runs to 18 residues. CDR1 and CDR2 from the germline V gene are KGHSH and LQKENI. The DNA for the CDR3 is TGTGCCAGCTCACCAGTTATTAGCGGGAGGTTCGCCTACAATGAGCAGTTCTTC. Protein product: CASSPVISGRFAYNEQFF. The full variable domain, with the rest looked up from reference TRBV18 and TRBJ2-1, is NAGVMQNPRHLVRRRGQEARLRCSPMKGHSHVYWYRQLPEEGLKFMVYLQKENIIDESGMPKERFSAEFPKEGPSILRIQQVVRGDSAAYFCASSPVISGRFAYNEQFFGPGTRLTVL.

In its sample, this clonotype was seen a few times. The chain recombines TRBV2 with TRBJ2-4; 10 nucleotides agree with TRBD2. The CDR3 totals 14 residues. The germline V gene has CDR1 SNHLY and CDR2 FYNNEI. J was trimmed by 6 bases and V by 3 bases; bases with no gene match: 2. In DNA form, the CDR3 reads TGTGCCAGCAGTGATAGGACTAGCGGAAACATTCAGTACTTC. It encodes CASSDRTSGNIQYF.

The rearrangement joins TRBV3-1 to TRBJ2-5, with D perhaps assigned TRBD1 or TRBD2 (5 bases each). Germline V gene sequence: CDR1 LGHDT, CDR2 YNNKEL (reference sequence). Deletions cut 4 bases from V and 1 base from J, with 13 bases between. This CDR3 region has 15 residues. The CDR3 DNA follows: TGTGCCAGCAGCCCCTGGGGACGGCTCCAAGAGACCCAGTACTTC. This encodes CASSPWGRLQETQYF.

The CDR3 DNA follows: TGTGCCAGCGGTCTAGAAGGGTCTCAAGAGACCCAGTACTTC. Translation: CASGLEGSQETQYF. J is TRBJ2-5 and V is TRBV7-3, with no clear D. CDR3 size: 14 residues. CDR1 SGHTA and CDR2 FQGTGA come from the germline V gene. Trimming stripped 8 bases from V and 2 bases from J, with 15 bases between.

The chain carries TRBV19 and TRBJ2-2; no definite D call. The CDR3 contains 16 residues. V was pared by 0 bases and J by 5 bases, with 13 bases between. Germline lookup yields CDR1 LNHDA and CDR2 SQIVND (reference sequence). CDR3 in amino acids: CASSIDLQLNTGELFF. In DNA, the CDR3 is TGTGCCAGTAGTATAGATCTACAGCTGAATACCGGGGAGCTGTTTTTT. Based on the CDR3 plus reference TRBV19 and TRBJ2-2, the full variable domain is DGGITQSPKYLFRKEGQNVTLSCEQNLNHDAMYWYRQDPGQGLRLIYYSQIVNDFQKGDIAEGYSVSREKKESFPLTVTSAQKNPTAFYLCASSIDLQLNTGELFFGEGSRLTVL.

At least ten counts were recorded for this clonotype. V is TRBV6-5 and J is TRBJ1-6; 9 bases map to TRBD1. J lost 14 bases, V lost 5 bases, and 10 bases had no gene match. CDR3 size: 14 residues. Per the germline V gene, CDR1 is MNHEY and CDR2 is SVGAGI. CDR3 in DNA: TGTGCCAGCAGTCCCGGGACAGGGCCCTGGGCCCTCCACTTT. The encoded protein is CASSPGTGPWALHF.